This T cell receptor beta chain was recovered during a study of Ad26.COV2.S vaccination and SARS-CoV-2 variants. Turning to the study itself: Intramuscular Ad26.COV2.S doses were given once or twice, 56 days apart. Findings and caveats of the study: Whether participants received vaccine or placebo, their non-spike TCR breadth was similar.

Profiled with immunoSEQ multiplex PCR; TCRdb holds only in-frame clones, not every one. The sample holds hundreds of thousands of clones, 89% seen once. Specified treatment: 15 to 20 received Ad26.COV2.S at low or high dose, single or two shots; 5 received placebo; per-sample allocation not given. Sampling was done on day 63 after the first vaccine or placebo injection. With respect to this clone: Its target is not known.

This receptor was obtained from a person between 18 and 60 years old who received the Ad26.COV2.S COVID-19 vaccine or a placebo. The sample here was peripheral blood, taken in a trial of Ad26.COV2.S vaccine versus placebo.

The CDR3 region has the DNA TGTGCCACCAGCCCATCGGACAGGGGGAGTCAGCCCCAGCATTTT. It encodes CATSPSDRGSQPQHF. V usage is TRBV15 and J usage is TRBJ1-5, with 10 bases identical to TRBD1. Losses at the gene ends were 5 bases for V and 6 bases for J; bases not matched to a gene: 7. This CDR3 region has 15 residues. Germline V lookup: CDR1 LNHNV, CDR2 YYDKDF (reference sequence).